What follows are 10 T cell receptor beta chains derived from one specimen sequenced in a study of T cell changes during pregnancy in multiple sclerosis. Profiled with immunoSEQ multiplex PCR; TCRdb holds only in-frame clones, not every one. This table holds approximately 79,000 clones, more than 80% found once. The sample was CD4+ T cells from peripheral blood mononuclear cells, taken before pregnancy. The origin of the receptors is a female donor with multiple sclerosis, enrolled in a pregnancy study.

This clone was seen a handful of times. The V gene is TRBV6-4, the J gene TRBJ1-2, with TRBD1 matching 7 bases. Germline assignment: CDR1 MRHNA and CDR2 SNTAGT. V gave up 2 bases and J gave up 2 bases; unmatched junction bases: 8. The CDR3 covers 16 residues. The CDR3 loop reads CASSDDRESSNYGYTF. In DNA, the CDR3 is TGTGCCAGCAGTGACGACAGGGAGTCCTCAAACTATGGCTACACCTTC.

This chain links TRBV7-7 with TRBJ2-5, with 10 nucleotides matching TRBD1. Per germline, CDR1 SSHAT and CDR2 FNYEAQ (reference sequence). CDR3 length: 16 amino acids. V dropped 1 base and J dropped 4; count of bases not matched to a gene: 6. DNA of the CDR3: TGTGCCAGCAGCTTAGGAGGGACAGGGGAAGGAGAGACCCAGTACTTC. Its protein product is CASSLGGTGEGETQYF. Together with reference TRBV7-7 and TRBJ2-5, the CDR3 gives the full variable domain: GAGVSQSPRYKVTKRGQDVTLRCDPISSHATLYWYQQALGQGPEFLTYFNYEAQPDKSGLPSDRFSAERPEGSISTLTIQRTEQRDSAMYRCASSLGGTGEGETQYFGPGTRLLVL.

The chain is built from TRBV5-1 and TRBJ2-7; 9 bases line up with TRBD2. Germline values: CDR1 SGHRS, CDR2 YFSETQ. The CDR3 is 14 residues long. Trimming took 2 bases from V and 3 from J; bases not matched to a gene: 3. The CDR3 region has the DNA TGCGCCAGCAGCTTTTCGCGGGAGGGCTACGAGCAGTACTTC. This encodes CASSFSREGYEQYF.

The CDR3: CASSPPKLSGELFF. DNA of the CDR3: TGTGCCAGCTCACCACCGAAACTTTCCGGGGAGCTGTTTTTT. The chain carries TRBV18 and TRBJ2-2; D is unclear. V shed 0 bases and J shed 6 bases, with 8 bases lying between them. Germline V gene sequence: CDR1 KGHSH, CDR2 LQKENI. The CDR3 loop spans 14 amino acids.

CDR3 in amino acids: CAWSVSRGPPYEQYF. CDR3 DNA: TGTGCCTGGAGTGTATCGCGAGGTCCGCCCTACGAGCAGTACTTC. The chain employs TRBV30 and TRBJ2-7; D unresolved. This CDR3 has 15 residues. Trimming stripped 0 bases from V and 2 bases from J, with 14 bases between. CDR1 GTSNPN and CDR2 SVGIG come from the germline V gene (reference sequence).

This clone was counted once. The J gene is TRBJ1-1, the V gene TRBV25-1; D may be TRBD1 (6 bases). Trimming pared 6 bases from V and 4 bases from J, leaving 15 bases between. CDR1 MGHDK and CDR2 SYGVNS come from the germline V gene. The CDR3 extends over 14 amino acids. CDR3 DNA: TGTGCCAGCAGCGCTTCGGACAGTTTCACTGAAGCTTTCTTT. Protein product: CASSASDSFTEAFF.

This clone was recorded once. J is TRBJ2-1 and V is TRBV11-2, with TRBD2 matching 8 bases. V trimming: 4 bases; J trimming: 3 bases; junction bases outside the gene matches: 8. This CDR3 has 16 amino acids. Germline CDR1 reads SGHAT; CDR2 reads FQNNGV. DNA for the CDR3: TGTGCCAGCAGCTCCCTAGCGGGCTCTAGCTACAATGAGCAGTTCTTC. Its translation is CASSSLAGSSYNEQFF. The whole variable domain, remainder taken from reference TRBV11-2 and TRBJ2-1, is EAGVAQSPRYKIIEKRQSVAFWCNPISGHATLYWYQQILGQGPKLLIQFQNNGVVDDSQLPKDRFSAERLKGVDSTLKIQPAKLEDSAVYLCASSSLAGSSYNEQFFGPGTRLTVL.

This sequence joins TRBV7-8 and TRBJ2-7, with 7 positions matching TRBD1. Trimming cost V 1 base and J 3 bases; bases outside gene matches: 0. This CDR3 has 13 amino acids. Germline CDR1 and CDR2: SGHVS and FQNEAQ. The CDR3, as DNA: TGTGCCAGCAGCTTAGGGGACAGCTACGAGCAGTACTTC. Translation gives CASSLGDSYEQYF.

The V and J genes are TRBV7-3 and TRBJ2-1; 12 nucleotides line up with TRBD2. CDR1 and CDR2 (germline): SGHTA, FQGTGA. The trim removed 4 bases at V and 7 bases at J, leaving 5 bases unmatched. This CDR3 has 15 residues. The CDR3 DNA follows: TGTGCCAGCAGCTCCCTTGGGACTAGCGGGAATGAGCAGTTCTTC. Amino acids: CASSSLGTSGNEQFF. Complete variable domain (other parts from reference TRBV7-3 and TRBJ2-1): GAGVSQTPSNKVTEKGKYVELRCDPISGHTALYWYRQSLGQGPEFLIYFQGTGAADDSGLPNDRFFAVRPEGSVSTLKIQRTERGDSAVYLCASSSLGTSGNEQFFGPGTRLTVL.

The rearrangement joins TRBV11-2 to TRBJ1-5; weak D call: TRBD1 (5 bases). Per the germline V gene, CDR1 is SGHAT and CDR2 is FQNNGV. The CDR3 totals 15 residues. Between the trimmed V and J ends, which lost 0 bases and 4 bases, there was a span of 10 bases. The CDR3 here is CASSLDGGANQPQHF. In nucleotides, the CDR3 is TGTGCCAGCAGCTTAGATGGAGGGGCTAATCAGCCCCAGCATTTT.